The rows below give T cell receptor beta chains drawn from one sample of a study of blood T cells in healthy people across ages. TCRdb independently ran MiXCR on the 5' RACE reads; one entry per CDR3 protein. Altogether about 1.8 million distinct CDR3 sequences are present, around half being singletons, with the ten largest covering less than 2.5%. What was sequenced was blood. These TCRs come from a woman in her forties in good health. Each CDR3 is given with its conserved first and last residue.

TRBV7-2	TRBJ2-1	CASSLSASGGWNEQFF
TRBV4-3	TRBJ1-2	CASSQDLGSRVGGYTF
TRBV12-3/TRBV12-4	TRBJ1-5	CASSLFLGGDSNQPQHF
TRBV4-3	TRBJ2-3	CASSQGLSLGGTDTQYF
TRBV9	TRBJ2-1	CASSVVGSGSHNEQFF
TRBV5-1	TRBJ2-7	CASSLRGGNEQYF
TRBV13	TRBJ2-7	CASSLATGGDEQYF
TRBV7-2	TRBJ1-6	CASSAYRDNSPLHF
TRBV4-3	TRBJ2-1	CASSQGQGPGNEQFF
TRBV27	TRBJ2-7	CASSLPIRQGNTYEQYF
TRBV2	TRBJ2-7	CASSEAQVDRGYEQHF
TRBV20-1	TRBJ2-3	CSAGRELGTDTQYF
TRBV14	TRBJ1-2	CASSQPTGGYTF
TRBV20-1	TRBJ2-1	CSALLGGRNNEQFF
TRBV28	TRBJ1-1	CASSPRRNEAFF
TRBV2	TRBJ2-3	CASRVLAGALYF
TRBV20-1	TRBJ2-1	CSARDRIAGGREQFF
TRBV10-1	TRBJ2-5	CASSESAYQETQYF
TRBV28	NA	CASSSDNRGYEQYF
TRBV5-1	TRBJ1-2	CASSLAQSGGVGGYTF
TRBV12-3/TRBV12-4	TRBJ2-5	CASMSARQETQYF
TRBV6-2/TRBV6-3	TRBJ2-1	CASRPVPGQGYTDEQFF
TRBV20-1	TRBJ1-2	CSARVSVDRQETGYTF
TRBV27	TRBJ2-6	CASSLRGRLLGANVLTF
TRBV5-1	NA	CVSSTSGTGTYEQYF
TRBV7-9	TRBJ1-5	CASSARTGDSNQPQHF
TRBV7-8	TRBJ1-1	CASSFVTDTEAFF
TRBV5-1	TRBJ1-4	CASSTWTGNREKLFF
TRBV12-3/TRBV12-4	TRBJ1-6	CASSSTGGRSPLHF
TRBV6-2/TRBV6-3	TRBJ2-5	CASSARDSGGETQYF
TRBV27	TRBJ1-2	CASSFRTGGAHGYTF
TRBV7-9	TRBJ1-2	CASSPSPGQLSNYGYTF
TRBV29-1	TRBJ2-5	CSVETTSAKRETQYF
TRBV20-1	NA	CSARGQRGGNYEQYF
TRBV7-3	TRBJ1-6	CASSLADSYSPLHF
TRBV6-2/TRBV6-3	TRBJ2-1	CASSFAGHTYNEQFF
TRBV6-1	TRBJ2-6	CASSATVNSGANVLTF
TRBV5-1	TRBJ1-2	CASSGDRDRTNYGYTF
TRBV9	TRBJ2-5	CASSVAGSYQETQYF
TRBV18	TRBJ2-6	CASSQGQGNGANVLTF